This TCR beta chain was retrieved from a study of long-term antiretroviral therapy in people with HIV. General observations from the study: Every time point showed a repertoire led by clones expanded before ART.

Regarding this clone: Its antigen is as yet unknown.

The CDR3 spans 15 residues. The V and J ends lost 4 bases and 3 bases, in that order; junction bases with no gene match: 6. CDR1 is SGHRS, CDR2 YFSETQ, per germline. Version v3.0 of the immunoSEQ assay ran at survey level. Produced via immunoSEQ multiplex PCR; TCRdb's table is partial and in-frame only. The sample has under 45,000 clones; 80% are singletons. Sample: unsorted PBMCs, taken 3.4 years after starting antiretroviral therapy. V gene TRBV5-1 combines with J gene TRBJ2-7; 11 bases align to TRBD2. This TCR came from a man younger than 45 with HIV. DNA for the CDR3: TGCGCCAGCAGCATTACCGGGACTAGCGGCTACGAGCAGTACTTC. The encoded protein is CASSITGTSGYEQYF.